This TCR beta chain was identified in a study of T cells in Graves' hyperthyroidism and ophthalmopathy (dated by TCRdb to about 2019). For the study in its entirety: Peripheral blood samples were taken at initial diagnosis, before any treatment was given. Prospective prediction of ophthalmopathy was tested in an independent validation cohort consisting of under 20 hyperthyroidism patients and about 17 patients who later progressed to ophthalmopathy. To identify distinguishing TCR V-J signatures, a discovery cohort of around 98 patients was used, comprising approximately 40 with Graves' ophthalmopathy and some 60 with stable Graves' hyperthyroidism. Once sampling was done, hyperthyroidism patients were given methimazole at a starting dose of 30 mg daily, whereas ophthalmopathy patients were given high-dose intravenous methylprednisolone. TCR Vbeta CDR3 sequencing of 135 peripheral blood samples (over 40 ophthalmopathy, 75 or so hyperthyroidism and roughly 17 progressor patients) is reported in the paper. The study also compared thyroid tissue and blood T-cell repertoires from a handful of Graves' hyperthyroidism patients. The 85 to 100 discovery patients were divided at random into training and test sets in a 7:3 ratio.

Stable Graves' hyperthyroidism was defined as no progression to ophthalmopathy during 18 months of follow-up. Hyperthyroidism patients were newly diagnosed, with disease duration under 2 months, and aged 18 to 65 years. Patients with uncontrolled infections, other autoimmune diseases, pregnancy or lactation were excluded. Diagnoses were established on the basis of clinical symptoms, serum thyroxine and TRAb, thyroid ultrasound, and orbital computed tomography. Ficoll-Paque density gradient centrifugation was used to isolate PBMCs from 8.5 to 10 ml of fresh peripheral blood. Total RNA was extracted with Trizol reagent, and quality was checked on an Agilent 2100 Bioanalyzer. This clonotype has more than one count but fewer than ten. It has no known antigen specificity. Per-base qualities were not stored, and no clone one base away is much larger. Study-wide findings and limitations: Sample size was not statistically predetermined, and investigators were not blinded to group allocation. A model built on a 13 V-J signature distinguished ophthalmopathy from stable hyperthyroidism, reaching 85% to 90% sensitivity and 81.08% specificity in cross-validation and 80%/75% in testing. During validation, the model predicted progression to ophthalmopathy a median of around 7 months ahead of onset, with almost 71% sensitivity and roughly 72% specificity. Most expanded thyroid clonotypes (frequency above 0.001) were also detected in blood, a finding suggesting that blood repertoires may reflect thyroid immune responses.

The germline V gene (reference sequence) provides CDR1 MNHEY and CDR2 SMNVEV. Compared with germline, V lacks 3 bases and J lacks 4 bases; bases without a gene match: 8. The CDR3, cysteine through phenylalanine, is 17 amino acids long. Just CDR3 DNA is preserved here, 51 bases in frame from base 1. The TCR beta CDR3 regions were amplified from RNA transcripts. A first-round RT-PCR of the TCR CDR3 used the HTBI primer set with the Qiagen OneStep RT-PCR kit. The libraries were constructed in a second round of multiplex PCR and then size-selected and purified. Paired-end sequencing of the libraries was performed with 100 bp reads on an Illumina HiSeq2000. The study's own analysis went as follows. SOAPnuke was used to process the raw data, throwing out any read that contained adapters or uncalled bases, had a mean Phred below 15, or lacked an exact constant-primer or identifier match. High-quality paired reads were merged with COPE v1.2.5, and unique nucleotide sequences were defined as clonotypes. MiTCR v1.1 was used to align the clonotypes against IMGT TRBV, TRBD and TRBJ reference segments. The analysis was restricted to V-J combinations with a frequency above 0.0001, which together covered around 99% of the repertoires. The TCS score was defined as F50 (clonal expansion) divided by E x V (chaos), with BLOSUM62-based TCRdist calculated between CDR3 peptides within each V-J. Welch's t-statistics and random forest reduced fewer than 600 V-J features to roughly 13, which were used in a naive Bayes classifier (R e1071). TCRdb's own reprocessing of the public reads used fastp at Q25 and MiXCR and kept productive beta chains. For every CDR3 protein sequence, its rows merge into one entry that carries the most common genes and DNA. The V and J calls come from TCRdb's annotation, not from the publication. A total of some 770,000 distinct CDR3 sequences appear in this sample, 16% of them only once. Together, the top ten hold around 8.1% of the sample.

The source of this sequence is a young man with Graves' hyperthyroidism. The material sequenced was blood. The rearrangement joined TRBV27 to TRBJ2-1; the junction holds 11 bases that match TRBD2. The CDR3 here reads CASSFVKTSGAYNEQFF. The bases are TGTGCCAGCAGTTTTGTCAAGACTAGCGGGGCTTACAATGAGCAGTTCTTC.